The 32 T cell receptor beta chains in this list originate from one sample, sequenced in a study of cytomegalovirus exposure and HLA in healthy donors. Researchers ran the PCR with 60 Vbeta and 13 Jbeta primers. Profiling relied on immunoSEQ multiplex PCR, and the TCRdb table lists in-frame clones only, not all of them. This sample has about 150,000 clones, with about three quarters found just once. Sequences were obtained from PBMCs. The receptors derive from a male donor in good health and CMV-seronegative.

The sample holds a few counts of this clone. The chain carries TRBV5-1 and TRBJ2-7, with D perhaps matching TRBD1 (5 bases). The length of the CDR3 is 13 residues. V was cut by 6 bases and J by 3 bases, with 13 bases left in between. Looked up from germline, CDR1 is SGHRS and CDR2 is YFSETQ. CDR3 in amino acids: CASNRQGGYEQYF. CDR3 sequence (DNA): TGCGCCAGCAATAGGCAGGGCGGCTACGAGCAGTACTTC.

V and J are TRBV6-1 and TRBJ2-7, with D perhaps matching TRBD1 (6 bases). Germline V gene data show CDR1 as MNHNS and CDR2 as SASEGT. CDR3 size: 14 residues. V gave up 0 bases and J gave up 5 bases, with 11 bases separating them. The CDR3 DNA reads as TGTGCCAGCAGTGAAGCTCCAGGACAGAACGAGCAGTACTTC. It encodes CASSEAPGQNEQYF.

This chain links TRBV6-1 with TRBJ2-1, with D possibly TRBD1 on 5 matching bases. This CDR3 spans 15 amino acids. V was trimmed by 0 bases and J by 6 bases, leaving 12 bases between them. The germline CDR1 and CDR2 sequences are MNHNS and SASEGT. CDR3 sequence (DNA): TGTGCCAGCAGTGAAGCAGTGGGCCAGGGCAATGAGCAGTTCTTC. It is translated as CASSEAVGQGNEQFF.

This clone was detected only a few times. DNA of the CDR3: TGTGCCAGTAGTGTGGACAGGGGCTACAATGAGCAGTTCTTC. Protein sequence: CASSVDRGYNEQFF. The chain employs TRBV19 and TRBJ2-1; the match to TRBD1 covers 9 bases. Germline CDR1 LNHDA, CDR2 SQIVND (reference sequence). V lost 5 bases, J lost 3 bases, and 2 bases stayed unmatched. This CDR3 is 14 amino acids long.

This sequence joins TRBV9 and TRBJ2-5; 12 bases align to TRBD2. The CDR3 contains 15 residues. Germline V gene lookup returns CDR1 SGDLS and CDR2 YYNGEE. Trimming took 2 bases from V and 4 from J; bases not matched to a gene: 3. The CDR3 coding sequence is TGTGCCAGCAGCGTCCTAGCGGGGGGGGGAGAGACCCAGTACTTC. Protein: CASSVLAGGGETQYF. Using reference TRBV9 and TRBJ2-5 for the parts outside the CDR3, the full variable domain is DSGVTQTPKHLITATGQRVTLRCSPRSGDLSVYWYQQSLDQGLQFLIQYYNGEERAKGNILERFSAQQFPDLHSELNLSSLELGDSALYFCASSVLAGGGETQYFGPGTRLLVL.

The genes are TRBV11-2 and TRBJ2-7; 7 nucleotides line up with TRBD2. CDR3 length: 15 residues. V dropped 2 bases and J dropped 4; count of bases not matched to a gene: 8. In germline, CDR1 is SGHAT, CDR2 FQNNGV. The CDR3 protein is CASSLRRGNTYEQYF. The CDR3 DNA follows: TGTGCCAGCAGCTTAAGGCGGGGGAACACTTACGAGCAGTACTTC.

This clone was recorded a few times. V gene TRBV6-1 combines with J gene TRBJ2-7, with a weak D call TRBD2 (6 bases). The CDR3 totals 12 residues. The V and J ends lost 2 bases and 5 bases respectively, with 7 bases between them. The germline V gene encodes CDR1 MNHNS and CDR2 SASEGT. CDR3 amino acids: CASSERGNEQYF. CDR3 sequence (DNA): TGTGCCAGCAGTGAACGGGGGAACGAGCAGTACTTC.

J is TRBJ1-2 and V is TRBV19; 7 positions agree with TRBD1. The CDR3 runs to 15 residues. Germline loops: CDR1 LNHDA, CDR2 SQIVND (reference sequence). V dropped 2 bases and J dropped 6; count of bases not matched to a gene: 9. In nucleotides, the CDR3 is TGTGCCAGTAGTATACCCGGACAGGAAGGCCATGGCTACACCTTC. Its protein product is CASSIPGQEGHGYTF.

The chain has TRBV7-2 and TRBJ2-1; 8 bases align to TRBD2. The CDR3 covers 15 residues. Germline-derived CDR1 and CDR2 are SGHTA and FQGNSA. With V trimmed by 2 bases and J by 10 bases, 10 bases remained unmatched. The CDR3 coding sequence is TGTGCCAGCAGCTTAAGTCCAGCGGGAGACGGCGAGCAGTTCTTC. Translated, it gives CASSLSPAGDGEQFF. Variable domain in full (rest from reference TRBV7-2 and TRBJ2-1): GAGVSQSPSNKVTEKGKDVELRCDPISGHTALYWYRQSLGQGLEFLIYFQGNSAPDKSGLPSDRFSAERTGGSVSTLTIQRTQQEDSAVYLCASSLSPAGDGEQFFGPGTRLTVL.

This sequence joins TRBV9 and TRBJ1-1, with D possibly TRBD1 on 5 matching bases. There are 16 residues in the CDR3. Trimming stripped 4 bases from V and 5 bases from J, with 21 bases between. CDR1 is SGDLS and CDR2 is YYNGEE in the germline V gene. For the CDR3, the DNA is TGTGCCAGCAGCCCCCGATCGGGGGGGACGAGTACTGAAGCTTTCTTT. Translated, it gives CASSPRSGGTSTEAFF.

V gene TRBV6-5 combines with J gene TRBJ2-5; 7 bases line up with TRBD2. CDR3 length: 16 residues. V trimming: 3 bases; J trimming: 5 bases; junction bases outside the gene matches: 12. Germline V gene data show CDR1 as MNHEY and CDR2 as SVGAGI. The CDR3 loop is CASSYSIGGGEETQYF. Written as DNA, the CDR3 is TGTGCCAGCAGTTATTCCATCGGGGGAGGGGAGGAGACCCAGTACTTC.

The chain joins TRBV10-3 to TRBJ2-5; 7 positions agree with TRBD2. Germline CDR1 ENHRY, CDR2 SYGVKD. The V and J ends lost 6 bases and 7 bases, in that order; junction bases with no gene match: 14. The CDR3 extends over 15 amino acids. The DNA of the CDR3 is TGTGCCATCAGCCCGGTGACCTCTAGGGAGGGGACCCAGTACTTC. This encodes CAISPVTSREGTQYF.

The rearrangement uses TRBV5-1 and TRBJ2-2; D is possibly TRBD1 (5 bases). CDR3 length equals 17 residues. The V end was cut by 0 bases, the J end by 2 bases, with 14 bases between. The germline gives CDR1 SGHRS, CDR2 YFSETQ. CDR3 in amino acids: CASSLAGKQVNTGELFF. The CDR3 region has the DNA TGCGCCAGCAGCTTGGCCGGAAAACAGGTTAACACCGGGGAGCTGTTTTTT.

V is TRBV7-3 and J is TRBJ2-5; 7 nucleotides line up with TRBD2. Germline values: CDR1 SGHTA, CDR2 FQGTGA. J lost 2 bases, V lost 5 bases, and 8 bases had no gene match. CDR3 length: 15 residues. The CDR3 here is CASSLGLGRQETQYF. The CDR3, as DNA: TGTGCCAGCAGCCTCGGACTAGGGAGGCAAGAGACCCAGTACTTC.

This chain links TRBV6-6 with TRBJ2-2; no reliable D call. V was cut by 2 bases and J by 4 bases, with 5 bases left in between. CDR1 and CDR2 (germline): MNHNY, SVGAGI (reference sequence). This CDR3 comprises 13 residues. The CDR3 sequence is CASSYRGTGELFF. In nucleotides, the CDR3 is TGTGCCAGCAGTTACAGAGGCACCGGGGAGCTGTTTTTT.

This sequence joins TRBV6-4 and TRBJ2-1; 9 positions agree with TRBD2. Germline trimming cut 4 bases from V and 8 bases from J; bases unmatched to any gene: 3. CDR1 and CDR2 (germline): MRHNA, SNTAGT. This CDR3 is 13 amino acids long. The CDR3 here is CASSASGVDEQFF. The CDR3 DNA sequence: TGTGCCAGCAGTGCTAGCGGGGTAGATGAGCAGTTCTTC.

This chain links TRBV2 with TRBJ2-1, with D possibly matching TRBD2 (5 bases). Looked up from germline, CDR1 is SNHLY and CDR2 is FYNNEI. This CDR3 is 15 amino acids long. V was clipped by 4 bases and J by 0 bases, with 10 bases between them. The CDR3 sequence is CASSVRGLSYNEQFF. The CDR3 DNA sequence: TGTGCCAGCAGTGTTCGGGGTCTCTCCTACAATGAGCAGTTCTTC.

The V call is TRBV15, the J call TRBJ2-3, with 8 nucleotides matching TRBD1. This CDR3 contains 16 residues. V shed 6 bases and J 4 bases; nucleotides not matched to a gene: 12. CDR1 and CDR2 (germline): LNHNV, YYDKDF (reference sequence). The chain's CDR3 is CATSGRTGKGADTQYF. CDR3 nucleotide sequence: TGTGCCACCAGTGGGAGGACAGGGAAGGGCGCAGATACGCAGTATTTT.

The chain couples TRBV27 to TRBJ1-1; D is ambiguous. Germline V gene data show CDR1 as MNHEY and CDR2 as SMNVEV (reference sequence). The CDR3 length is 14 residues. V lost 2 bases, J lost 1 base, and 8 bases lay in between. CDR3 amino acids: CASSLGVSNTEAFF. CDR3 DNA sequence: TGTGCCAGCAGTTTAGGAGTCTCGAACACTGAAGCTTTCTTT.

The rearrangement uses TRBV6-1 and TRBJ1-3; 7 bases agree with TRBD1. CDR1 and CDR2 from the germline V gene are MNHNS and SASEGT. Losses at the gene ends were 7 bases for V and 8 bases for J; bases not matched to a gene: 5. The CDR3 covers 12 residues. In DNA form, the CDR3 reads TGTGCCAGCAACAGGGGAGCGGACACCATATATTTT. It codes for CASNRGADTIYF.

In this sample, this clone turned up once. V and J are TRBV7-6 and TRBJ2-1; a possible D gene is TRBD2 (7 bases). CDR3 length equals 16 residues. The germline CDR1 and CDR2 sequences are SGHVS and FNYEAQ. The germline V and J ends were trimmed by 5 bases and 2 bases, with 16 bases remaining between them. CDR3 DNA sequence: TGTGCCAGCAGCGACTCTGGGGGGGCCACCTACAATGAGCAGTTCTTC. It translates to CASSDSGGATYNEQFF.

This chain links TRBV5-4 with TRBJ1-2; 7 nucleotides agree with TRBD1. The length of the CDR3 is 16 residues. Germline V gives CDR1 SGHNT, CDR2 YYREEE (reference sequence). With 4 bases clipped from V and 0 bases from J, the junction kept 9 bases outside the gene matches. The CDR3 nucleotides read TGTGCCAGCAGCGAAGGGACAGTACAAGCTAACTATGGCTACACCTTC. Amino acids: CASSEGTVQANYGYTF.

The V gene is TRBV9, the J gene TRBJ2-7; D gene uncertain. CDR3 length equals 9 residues. CDR1 SGDLS and CDR2 YYNGEE come from the germline V gene. V was shortened by 7 bases and J by 6 bases, with 5 bases between the two germline ends. The CDR3 here is CASRVEQYF. The DNA for the CDR3 is TGTGCCAGCCGGGTCGAGCAGTACTTC.

This rearrangement joins TRBV9 to TRBJ2-1; 13 bases map to TRBD2. V dropped 0 bases and J dropped 3; count of bases not matched to a gene: 6. Germline CDR1 is SGDLS and CDR2 is YYNGEE. The CDR3 runs to 18 residues. CDR3 bases: TGTGCCAGCAGCGTAGGGGGGGGGACTAGCGGGATCTACAATGAGCAGTTCTTC. This sequence encodes CASSVGGGTSGIYNEQFF.

This clone was found once. The CDR3 loop reads CASSPGGLSSGNTIYF. The CDR3 DNA sequence: TGTGCCAGCAGCCCAGGGGGCCTGAGCTCTGGAAACACCATATATTTT. The chain combines TRBV5-4 with TRBJ1-3; 8 bases map to TRBD1. This CDR3 contains 16 residues. The germline V gene has CDR1 SGHNT and CDR2 YYREEE (reference sequence). The J segment lost 0 bases and the V segment lost 4 bases, leaving 6 bases of the junction unmatched.

V is TRBV5-1 and J is TRBJ1-2; possibly TRBD1 for D (5 bases). The CDR3 covers 14 residues. Germline V gene lookup returns CDR1 SGHRS and CDR2 YFSETQ. V was trimmed by 5 bases and J by 0 bases, leaving 11 bases between them. The CDR3 region has the DNA TGCGCCAGCAGTTCGGGGGAAGCTAACTATGGCTACACCTTC. Its protein product is CASSSGEANYGYTF.

The chain has TRBV19 and TRBJ1-6; a weak D match, TRBD1 (6 bases). Germline V gene lookup returns CDR1 LNHDA and CDR2 SQIVND (reference sequence). V lost 5 bases and J 9 bases, leaving 17 bases between the germline ends. The CDR3 spans 15 residues. In DNA, the CDR3 is TGTGCCAGTAGTTCCCAAGGACAGTCATTTTCACCCCTCCACTTT. It translates to CASSSQGQSFSPLHF.

The chain uses TRBV6-5 and TRBJ2-2; unclear D gene. Germline V gene lookup returns CDR1 MNHEY and CDR2 SVGAGI. The CDR3 runs 13 residues. The V gene lost 1 base and the J gene lost 6 bases, with 6 bases spanning the gap. CDR3 coding DNA: TGTGCCAGCAGTTACTTCTCCTCCGGGGAGCTGTTTTTT. Amino acid sequence: CASSYFSSGELFF.

This clone was detected a few times. One end of the junction varies from germline; a read error may be responsible. DNA for the CDR3: TGTGCCAGCAGTTTGGGACAGGGGAAAAACCAGCCCCAGCATTTT. Translation: CASSLGQGKNQPQHF. The rearrangement uses TRBV5-8 and TRBJ1-5; the match to TRBD1 covers 10 bases. Germline assignment: CDR1 SGHTS and CDR2 YDEGEE. CDR3 length: 15 amino acids.

The rearrangement joins TRBV11-3 to TRBJ2-6; 8 nucleotides match TRBD1. The V and J ends lost 5 bases and 3 bases, in that order; junction bases with no gene match: 3. This CDR3 is 15 amino acids long. The germline V gene has CDR1 SGHNT and CDR2 YENEEA. In DNA form, the CDR3 reads TGTGCCAGCAGCCCTGGGACAGGTGGGGCCAACGTCCTGACTTTC. It encodes CASSPGTGGANVLTF.

This chain connects TRBV2 to TRBJ2-5, with D tentatively TRBD1 (6 bases). Trimming pared 5 bases from V and 6 bases from J, leaving 10 bases between. The CDR3 is 12 residues long. Germline lookup yields CDR1 SNHLY and CDR2 FYNNEI. CDR3 sequence reads: CASSYREQTQYF. DNA of the CDR3: TGTGCCAGCAGTTACAGGGAACAGACCCAGTACTTC.

The chain uses TRBV4-1 and TRBJ2-1, with D possibly TRBD2 on 5 matching bases. V was clipped by 4 bases and J by 6 bases, with 13 bases between them. There are 14 residues in the CDR3. Germline-derived CDR1 and CDR2 are MGHRA and YSYEKL. The DNA of the CDR3 is TGCGCCAGCAGCCCGAATTGGAGCGGCAATGAGCAGTTCTTC. As protein: CASSPNWSGNEQFF.